This T cell receptor beta chain comes out of a study of blood T cell repertoires in COVID-19. Study summary: COVID-19 samples, acute and convalescent, were from the United States, Italy and Spain. PBMCs, B-cell-depleted T cells, or T cells provided the cDNA or gDNA that made up the material.

This clone was seen a single time. Under the authors' procedure: Reference gene primer amplification yielded estimated nucleated cell counts. Produced via immunoSEQ multiplex PCR; TCRdb's table is partial and in-frame only. V and J calls plus clone size are reproduced from that table; the DNA served to infer D and trimming. Here the sample spans approximately 400,000 clones, roughly 86% being singletons. V was cut by 5 bases and J by 4 bases, with 14 bases left in between. The germline gives CDR1 MDHEN, CDR2 SYDVKM. The CDR3 is 14 residues long. The TCR sequence derives from a human donor with acute or convalescent COVID-19. The donor label of this sample is uncertain. Material: peripheral blood. V gene TRBV28 combines with J gene TRBJ1-2; no clear D. Written as DNA, the CDR3 is TGTGCCAGCAGTCCCGGCCGGGTCTCCTATGGCTACACCTTC. It is translated as CASSPGRVSYGYTF.